The 9 T cell receptor beta chains below all came from one sample that was sequenced in a study of human T cells and chemical hapten exposure. TCRdb called the RACE reads again in MiXCR, with one record for every CDR3 protein. The sample yields 85,000 to 130,000 distinct CDR3 sequences, more than 10% seen once. The time point denotes: pre-sensitization, week 0. As for treatment: therapeutic diphenylcyclopropenone sensitization with weekly scalp DPC. Material: whole blood, obtained in connection with sensitization to the hapten diphenylcyclopropenone (DPC). These TCRs come from a woman in her fifties or sixties with alopecia areata. Some clones in this sample may be carry-over from other donors' samples.

This chain connects TRBV18 to TRBJ1-5, with a tentative D call TRBD1 (5 bases). V gave up 0 bases and J gave up 2 bases, with 11 bases separating them. The germline V gene has CDR1 KGHSH and CDR2 LQKENI. The length of the CDR3 is 16 residues. In DNA, the CDR3 is TGTGCCAGCTCACCACCTCAGGGAGTAGGCAATCAGCCCCAGCATTTT. Residues: CASSPPQGVGNQPQHF.

In its sample, this clonotype was seen once. V is TRBV12-3 or TRBV12-4 and J is TRBJ1-1; D is uncertain. The V end lost 3 bases, the J end lost 5 bases, and 4 bases lay between the germline ends. The CDR3 has 11 residues. The DNA of the CDR3 is TGTGCCAGCAGTTTCGCAACTGAAGCTTTCTTT. This encodes CASSFATEAFF.

The chain uses TRBV7-9 and TRBJ2-1; no definite D call. The CDR3 is 12 residues long. Germline V lookup: CDR1 SEHNR, CDR2 FQNEAQ (reference sequence). The V and J ends lost 3 bases and 7 bases respectively, with 7 bases between them. CDR3 coding DNA: TGTGCCAGCAGCTTCGCGGTTAATGAGCAGTTCTTC. This encodes CASSFAVNEQFF. The full variable domain, in which reference TRBV7-9 and TRBJ2-1 provide the parts outside the CDR3, is DTGVSQNPRHKITKRGQNVTFRCDPISEHNRLYWYRQTLGQGPEFLTYFQNEAQLEKSRLLSDRFSAERPKGSFSTLEIQRTEQGDSAMYLCASSFAVNEQFFGPGTRLTVL.

The chain couples TRBV12-3 or TRBV12-4 to TRBJ2-7; the match to TRBD1 covers 9 bases. This CDR3 comprises 15 residues. J gave up 5 bases and V 2 bases, and 7 bases lay outside the gene matches. The CDR3 loop reads CASSLTRGQGNEQYF. CDR3 nucleotides: TGTGCCAGCAGTTTAACCCGGGGACAGGGCAACGAGCAGTACTTC.

V gene TRBV18 combines with J gene TRBJ2-7, with 14 bases identical to TRBD2. The CDR3 is 17 amino acids. V lost 3 bases and J lost 6; bases outside the gene matches: 10. The germline V gene encodes CDR1 KGHSH and CDR2 LQKENI. The CDR3 nucleotides read TGTGCCAGCTCACCCCTACAGGGGACTAGCGGGAGCCCCGAGCAGTACTTC. Protein sequence: CASSPLQGTSGSPEQYF. The full variable domain, rest sourced from reference TRBV18 and TRBJ2-7, is NAGVMQNPRHLVRRRGQEARLRCSPMKGHSHVYWYRQLPEEGLKFMVYLQKENIIDESGMPKERFSAEFPKEGPSILRIQQVVRGDSAAYFCASSPLQGTSGSPEQYFGPGTRLTVT.

CDR3: CASSQDATSGGRLGRDTQYF. The CDR3 DNA reads TGCGCCAGCAGCCAAGACGCGACTAGCGGGGGGCGCCTCGGTCGCGATACGCAGTATTTT. J is TRBJ2-3 and V is TRBV4-3, with 13 bases matching TRBD2. There are 20 residues in the CDR3. The germline gives CDR1 LGHNA, CDR2 YSLEER. The ends lost 0 bases at V and 6 bases at J; junction bases unmatched: 15.

V is TRBV28 and J is TRBJ1-1, with 9 bases identical to TRBD1. CDR1 and CDR2 (germline): MDHEN, SYDVKM. After removal of 6 bases from V and 4 bases from J, the junction contained 6 bases not matched to a gene. The CDR3 contains 14 residues. As DNA, the CDR3 is TGTGCCAGCAGGGCCGGGACAGGGCCCACTGAAGCTTTCTTT. Its protein product is CASRAGTGPTEAFF.

The chain has TRBV3-1 and TRBJ2-1, with D maybe TRBD2 (6 bases). Deletions cut 4 bases from V and 6 bases from J, with 22 bases between. There are 17 residues in the CDR3. Germline CDR1 is LGHDT and CDR2 is YNNKEL (reference sequence). This CDR3 reads CASSPERAGIISNEQFF. CDR3 coding DNA: TGTGCCAGCAGCCCCGAGCGGGCGGGAATAATCTCCAATGAGCAGTTCTTC.

Only a few counts were recorded for this clonotype. V usage is TRBV7-9 and J usage is TRBJ2-7, with D unclear. The ends were cut back, 3 bases at V and 2 bases at J, with 11 bases in the middle. The CDR3 length is 14 residues. The germline gives CDR1 SEHNR, CDR2 FQNEAQ (reference sequence). The CDR3 nucleotides are TGTGCCAGCAGCTTTGATCTTTCTCCCTACGAGCAGTACTTC. Protein sequence: CASSFDLSPYEQYF.